This T cell receptor (beta chain) stems from a study of T cells in Graves' hyperthyroidism and ophthalmopathy. Whole-study findings and limits: The model foresaw ophthalmopathy a median around 6 months prior to onset. Blood also held most thyroid clonotypes expanded beyond 0.001.

TCR beta CDR3 sequences were amplified from RNA transcripts. TCR CDR3 underwent first-round RT-PCR with the HTBI primer set. Via MiXCR, TCRdb re-called the multiplex PCR reads, giving one row per CDR3 protein. This sample yields fewer than 700,000 distinct CDR3 sequences, of which 17% are seen a single time; under 20% belongs to the top ten. CDR1 and CDR2 from the germline V gene are SGHAT and FQNNGV. The CDR3 loop spans 14 amino acids. J lost 5 bases, V lost 5 bases, and 9 bases had no gene match. Together with thyroid ultrasound, orbital computed tomography, serum thyroxine and TRAb, clinical symptoms were used for diagnoses. In its sample, this clonotype was seen many times. What it recognizes is unknown.

The genes are TRBV11-2 and TRBJ2-7, with TRBD1 identical over 7 bases. The TCR originated in a woman between 18 and 30 years old with Graves' ophthalmopathy. The sequenced sample was blood. CDR3 residues: CASSVMPGGNEQYF. DNA for the CDR3: TGTGCCAGCAGCGTGATGCCAGGGGGTAACGAGCAGTACTTC.